Each of the 21 T cell receptor beta chains below was sequenced from the same sample in a study of regulatory T cells in long-lasting Graves disease. Time point noted: newly diagnosed GD, antithyroid drugs for less than 3 months. Isolated PBMC RNA provided the starting material for the TCR library. The authors built TCR beta libraries using iRepertoire HTBI primers and Arm-PCR of CDR3 regions. Via MiXCR, TCRdb re-called the multiplex PCR reads, giving one row per CDR3 protein. The table shows over 500,000 distinct CDR3 sequences, with 15% to 20% occurring only once. These records were also assigned to another study, of T cells in Graves' hyperthyroidism and ophthalmopathy.

Source: peripheral blood mononuclear cells (PBMCs), taken at new diagnosis, from a patient treated with antithyroid drugs. These TCRs come from a man younger than 35 with Graves disease.

A few counts support this clonotype. The rearrangement joins TRBV4-1 to TRBJ2-5; D may be TRBD2 (5 bases). Germline CDR1 MGHRA, CDR2 YSYEKL. The germline V and J ends were trimmed by 4 bases and 0 bases, with 18 bases remaining between them. The CDR3 has 17 residues. The DNA of the CDR3 is TGCGCCAGCAGCCTTGCTACGGGGATGAGGTACCAAGAGACCCAGTACTTC. Translating gives CASSLATGMRYQETQYF.

This clonotype was seen at least ten times. The chain combines TRBV6-1 with TRBJ2-5, with D possibly TRBD1 on 6 matching bases. V shed 6 bases and J shed 2 bases, with 10 bases lying between them. The CDR3 is made up of 13 amino acids. Germline loops: CDR1 MNHNS, CDR2 SASEGT. The CDR3 here is CASRTDRQETQYF. The CDR3 DNA reads as TGTGCCAGCAGAACAGACAGGCAAGAGACCCAGTACTTC.

This clonotype was recorded many times. This sequence joins TRBV5-1 and TRBJ2-3; D gene unclear. V was shortened by 0 bases and J by 2 bases, with 13 bases between the two germline ends. The CDR3 runs to 16 residues. Germline CDR1 is SGHRS and CDR2 is YFSETQ. CDR3 protein: CASSLGSTAITDTQYF. As DNA, the CDR3 is TGCGCCAGCAGCTTGGGCTCCACAGCGATCACAGATACGCAGTATTTT.

This clonotype was seen many times. The chain has TRBV15 and TRBJ2-1; 10 bases line up with TRBD2. With V trimmed by 0 bases and J by 7 bases, 9 bases remained unmatched. CDR1 LNHNV and CDR2 YYDKDF come from the germline V gene (reference sequence). The CDR3 length is 17 residues. The CDR3 region is CATSREGLAGAGNEQFF. DNA for the CDR3: TGTGCCACCAGCAGAGAGGGCCTAGCGGGAGCGGGAAATGAGCAGTTCTTC.

This clonotype was recorded a few times. The CDR3 protein is CASSPRTSALEGPDTQYF. The CDR3 DNA reads as TGTGCCAGCAGCCCTAGGACTAGCGCGTTAGAGGGCCCAGATACGCAGTATTTT. V is TRBV7-3 and J is TRBJ2-3; TRBD2 aligns across 9 bases. This CDR3 region has 18 residues. The junction had 16 bases not matched to a gene; V was cut back by 5 bases and J by 4 bases. Per the germline V gene, CDR1 is SGHTA and CDR2 is FQGTGA.

V and J are TRBV13 and TRBJ2-7; D may correspond to TRBD1 or TRBD2 (5 bases each). This CDR3 has 17 amino acids. Trimming removed 4 bases from V and 1 base from J, with 20 bases in between. The germline CDR1 and CDR2 sequences are PRHDT and FYEKMQ (reference sequence). The chain's CDR3 is CASSSADTGTPSYEQYF. As DNA, the CDR3 is TGTGCCAGCAGCTCAGCAGACACCGGGACCCCATCCTACGAGCAGTACTTC.

This clonotype was found many times. The CDR3 loop reads CASSLVGDSEQYF. The CDR3 DNA sequence: TGTGCCAGCAGCTTAGTAGGGGATAGCGAGCAGTACTTC. The chain carries TRBV11-2 and TRBJ2-7; the D gene is possibly TRBD1 (5 bases). Germline lookup yields CDR1 SGHAT and CDR2 FQNNGV. CDR3 length: 13 amino acids. Trimming removed 1 base from V and 6 bases from J, with 10 bases in between.

The genes are TRBV30 and TRBJ1-1, with TRBD1 matching 9 bases. Trimming at V came to 5 bases and at J to 1 base, leaving 8 bases not matched to a gene. Germline V gene sequence: CDR1 GTSNPN, CDR2 SVGIG (reference sequence). The length of the CDR3 is 15 residues. This chain's CDR3 is CAWGEGQGQNTEAFF. CDR3 in DNA: TGTGCCTGGGGGGAGGGACAGGGACAGAACACTGAAGCTTTCTTT.

On this clonotype: This may be a read error: a much more frequent sequence differs by one nucleotide. The genes are TRBV3-1 and TRBJ2-5, with D unclear. Germline V gene data show CDR1 as LGHDT and CDR2 as YNNKEL (reference sequence). The CDR3 contains 13 residues. The CDR3 spells CACSQVEKETQYF. The CDR3 coding sequence is TGTGCCTGCAGCCAAGTAGAGAAAGAGACCCAGTACTTC.

In its sample, this clonotype was seen a few times. The J gene is TRBJ1-2, the V gene TRBV29-1; TRBD1 might be the D (5 bases). CDR1 and CDR2 (germline): SQVTM, ANQGSEA. Trimming took 2 bases from V and 5 from J, leaving 12 bases between them. The CDR3 totals 13 residues. Here the CDR3 reads CSVERGIGYGYTF. The CDR3 DNA reads as TGCAGCGTTGAAAGGGGAATAGGGTATGGCTACACCTTC.

This clonotype was detected ten times or more. The chain carries TRBV6-1 and TRBJ1-2, with 7 bases matching TRBD1. J lost 7 bases, V lost 6 bases, and 8 bases had no gene match. The CDR3 spans 13 residues. Germline V gene sequence: CDR1 MNHNS, CDR2 SASEGT. The CDR3 region is CASSETGLRGYTF. In nucleotides, the CDR3 is TGTGCCAGCAGCGAGACAGGGTTGCGTGGCTACACCTTC.

This clonotype was counted once. This chain connects TRBV5-1 to TRBJ2-4; D gene uncertain. Germline V gives CDR1 SGHRS, CDR2 YFSETQ. Deletions cut 4 bases from V and 3 bases from J, with 11 bases between. The CDR3 consists of 14 residues. The CDR3 nucleotides are TGCGCCAGCAGCATCGGCGCTTACAAAAACATTCAGTACTTC. It codes for CASSIGAYKNIQYF.

This clonotype was picked up one time. This likely traces to a read error, being one base from a far larger clone. Written as DNA, the CDR3 is TGTGCTAGCAGCTTAGGGGCAGGGCCCCGAGAGACCCAGTACTTC. Translating it yields CASSLGAGPRETQYF. The V call is TRBV7-3, the J call TRBJ2-5; weak D call: TRBD1 (5 bases). This CDR3 has 15 residues. Germline CDR1 and CDR2: SGHTA and FQGTGA.

This clonotype occurred a few times. The CDR3, as DNA: TGTGCCAGCAGCTTAGGCGGGATGAGAACAGATACGCAGTATTTT. This encodes CASSLGGMRTDTQYF. This chain joins TRBV7-3 and TRBJ2-3; tentatively, D is TRBD2 (6 bases). The V gene lost 2 bases and the J gene lost 3 bases, with 12 bases spanning the gap. This CDR3 has 15 amino acids. Germline V lookup: CDR1 SGHTA, CDR2 FQGTGA.

On this clonotype: A much larger clone sits a single nucleotide away, making a read error possible. CDR3 in DNA: TGTGCCAGCAGTGTGGACTACGAGCAGTACTTC. Protein sequence: CASSVDYEQYF. The chain couples TRBV2 to TRBJ2-7; D unresolved. The V gene lost 4 bases and the J gene lost 3 bases, with 4 bases spanning the gap. Germline values: CDR1 SNHLY, CDR2 FYNNEI. CDR3 length equals 11 residues.

The J gene is TRBJ2-1, the V gene TRBV5-4, with D unclear. This CDR3 spans 13 amino acids. V was cut by 5 bases and J by 5 bases, with 11 bases left in between. CDR1 SGHNT and CDR2 YYREEE come from the germline V gene (reference sequence). This CDR3 reads CASRDLENNEQFF. CDR3 in DNA: TGTGCCAGCAGGGATCTAGAGAACAATGAGCAGTTCTTC.

The chain joins TRBV9 to TRBJ1-5; D unresolved. This CDR3 has 13 residues. V was trimmed by 2 bases and J by 5 bases, leaving 8 bases between them. Looked up from germline, CDR1 is SGDLS and CDR2 is YYNGEE. In nucleotides, the CDR3 is TGTGCCAGCAGCGTTCGGCCCCATCAGCCCCAGCATTTT. Its protein product is CASSVRPHQPQHF.

The chain has TRBV4-1 and TRBJ2-2; maybe TRBD1 (5 bases). CDR1 is MGHRA and CDR2 is YSYEKL in the germline V gene. V was pared by 2 bases and J by 5 bases, with 12 bases between. CDR3 length equals 15 residues. The CDR3 region is CASSQSGIGTGELFF. The CDR3 DNA follows: TGCGCCAGCAGCCAATCAGGGATCGGTACCGGGGAGCTGTTTTTT.

The V gene is TRBV20-1, the J gene TRBJ1-5, with D tentatively TRBD1 (6 bases). Trimming removed 5 bases from V and 2 bases from J, with 16 bases in between. Germline-derived CDR1 and CDR2 are DFQATT and SNEGSKA (reference sequence). This CDR3 comprises 15 residues. The CDR3: CSAGGAGFGNQPQHF. CDR3 coding DNA: TGCAGTGCTGGGGGGGCGGGGTTCGGCAATCAGCCCCAGCATTTT.

A note on this clonotype: A much more abundant neighbour one base away suggests this may be a read error. V is TRBV28 and J is TRBJ1-5, with TRBD1 identical over 7 bases. Per germline, CDR1 MDHEN and CDR2 SYDVKM. CDR3 length equals 13 residues. The CDR3 DNA sequence: TGTACCAGCAGTCTTACAGGGGATCAGCCCCAGCATTTT. Translated, it gives CTSSLTGDQPQHF. The variable domain in full, completed from reference TRBV28 and TRBJ1-5, reads DVKVTQSSRYLVKRTGEKVFLECVQDMDHENMFWYRQDPGLGLRLIYFSYDVKMKEKGDIPEGYSVSREKKERFSLILESASTNQTSMYLCTSSLTGDQPQHFGDGTRLSIL.

V and J are TRBV28 and TRBJ2-2; 16 bases line up with TRBD2. V gave up 4 bases and J gave up 7 bases; unmatched junction bases: 6. CDR3 length: 17 amino acids. Germline CDR1 MDHEN, CDR2 SYDVKM. DNA for the CDR3: TGTGCCAGCAGTTCAGGGACTAGCGGGAGGGTTGGCGGGGAGCTGTTTTTT. Its protein product is CASSSGTSGRVGGELFF.